Below are 21 T cell receptor beta chains sequenced from a single sample in a study of T cells in Graves' hyperthyroidism and ophthalmopathy. Using RNA transcripts as the source, TCR beta CDR3 regions were amplified. TCR CDR3 underwent first-round RT-PCR with the HTBI primer set. Each CDR3 protein gets one entry after TCRdb re-called the multiplex PCR reads with MiXCR. The data show roughly 280,000 distinct CDR3 sequences, approximately 15% seen once. The sample consisted of blood. The receptors were sampled from a woman aged 55-75 years with Graves' ophthalmopathy.

The chain carries TRBV7-9 and TRBJ2-7; the D gene is possibly TRBD1 (5 bases). CDR1 SEHNR and CDR2 FQNEAQ come from the germline V gene (reference sequence). This CDR3 is 16 amino acids long. V was shortened by 5 bases and J by 2 bases, with 19 bases between the two germline ends. The DNA of the CDR3 is TGTGCCAGCAGCCCTAAGGGGCTGGTAGGGGCCTACGAGCAGTACTTC. It is translated as CASSPKGLVGAYEQYF.

The V and J genes are TRBV20-1 and TRBJ1-2; 10 bases fit TRBD1. V lost 7 bases and J lost 9; bases outside the gene matches: 11. Germline CDR1 is DFQATT and CDR2 is SNEGSKA (reference sequence). The CDR3 has 13 amino acids. CDR3 in amino acids: CSVREGTGVRYTF. The CDR3 region has the DNA TGCAGTGTACGAGAGGGGACAGGGGTTCGCTACACCTTC.

The rearrangement joins TRBV6-2 or TRBV6-3 to TRBJ2-2; D assignment may be TRBD1 or TRBD2 (5 bases each). From germline, CDR1 is MNHEY and CDR2 SVGEGT. V was cut by 2 bases and J by 3 bases, with 7 bases left in between. This CDR3 region has 14 residues. CDR3 residues: CASSYRDDTGELFF. CDR3 coding DNA: TGTGCCAGCAGTTACAGGGACGACACCGGGGAGCTGTTTTTT.

The V gene is TRBV5-1, the J gene TRBJ2-1; no reliable D call. Trimming left V 2 bases short and J 9 bases short, with 9 bases between. The CDR3 has 12 amino acids. Germline V CDR1 and CDR2: SGHRS, YFSETQ. The CDR3 loop is CASSLVRGEQFF. In DNA form, the CDR3 reads TGCGCCAGCAGCTTAGTCCGAGGTGAGCAGTTCTTC.

This clonotype was seen a handful of times. The chain is built from TRBV6-6 and TRBJ2-3; 11 nucleotides line up with TRBD2. V lost 0 bases and J lost 2; bases outside the gene matches: 10. Germline V CDR1 and CDR2: MNHNY, SVGAGI (reference sequence). The CDR3 covers 19 residues. CDR3 sequence reads: CASSYSLAGGPKITDTQYF. The CDR3 DNA is TGTGCCAGCAGTTACTCCCTAGCGGGGGGTCCCAAGATCACAGATACGCAGTATTTT.

This clonotype was counted many times. CDR3 nucleotides: TGCAGTGCTAGACTCTCTGGAAACACCATATATTTT. Its translation is CSARLSGNTIYF. The chain carries TRBV20-1 and TRBJ1-3; no clear D gene. From germline, CDR1 is DFQATT and CDR2 SNEGSKA (reference sequence). Trimming pared 2 bases from V and 0 bases from J, leaving 2 bases between. The CDR3 is 12 residues long.

This clonotype was seen many times. A junction end diverges from the germline sequence, so it may reflect a read error. This chain links TRBV4-3 with TRBJ2-3; 10 positions agree with TRBD2. Germline V gene sequence: CDR1 LGHNA, CDR2 YSLEER. The length of the CDR3 is 17 residues. CDR3 bases: TGTGCCAGCAGCCAAGTCGGGGCTAGCGGGGGTACAGATACGCAGTATTTT. Its translation: CASSQVGASGGTDTQYF.

This clonotype was seen ten or more times. The V gene is TRBV12-3 or TRBV12-4, the J gene TRBJ1-4; 8 bases align to TRBD1. J was trimmed by 2 bases and V by 5 bases; bases with no gene match: 7. The CDR3 has 16 residues. The CDR3 loop is CASSKQGAGTNEKLFF. CDR3 sequence (DNA): TGTGCCAGCAGTAAGCAGGGGGCAGGTACTAATGAAAAACTGTTTTTT.

This chain links TRBV20-1 with TRBJ2-3; TRBD2 is a possible D gene (6 bases). This CDR3 comprises 15 residues. Deletions cut 3 bases from V and 0 bases from J, with 13 bases between. Germline CDR1 and CDR2: DFQATT and SNEGSKA (reference sequence). The CDR3 protein is CSASLAGSSTDTQYF. CDR3 DNA: TGCAGTGCTAGTCTGGCGGGATCTAGCACAGATACGCAGTATTTT.

Concerning this clonotype itself: A clone one base away is much larger, so this may be a read error. The CDR3 DNA sequence: TGTGCCAGCAGTTTATTTCAGGGGAATACAGCGGGAGGGGACGAGCAGTACTTC. Amino acids: CASSLFQGNTAGGDEQYF. This chain joins TRBV28 and TRBJ2-7, with 10 bases lining up with TRBD2. CDR3 length equals 18 residues. Germline assignment: CDR1 MDHEN and CDR2 SYDVKM. V was clipped by 1 base and J by 5 bases; unmatched bases: 14.

The rearrangement links TRBV6-1 to TRBJ2-3; tentative D call: TRBD1 (6 bases). V was trimmed by 5 bases and J by 0 bases, leaving 12 bases between them. This CDR3 is 15 amino acids long. Germline CDR1 is MNHNS and CDR2 is SASEGT. DNA of the CDR3: TGTGCCAGCAGTACCGGACAGCCTAGCACAGATACGCAGTATTTT. This gives the protein CASSTGQPSTDTQYF.

This clonotype has ten or more counts. This chain links TRBV4-3 with TRBJ1-2; weak D call: TRBD1 (5 bases). The germline V and J ends were trimmed by 3 bases and 3 bases, with 14 bases remaining between them. Germline V lookup: CDR1 LGHNA, CDR2 YSLEER. The CDR3 is 15 residues long. The CDR3 protein is CASSQNPGTYYGYTF. The CDR3 DNA reads as TGCGCCAGCAGCCAGAACCCCGGGACCTACTATGGCTACACCTTC.

This clonotype has more than one count but fewer than ten. J is TRBJ2-3 and V is TRBV5-1, with 8 bases that match TRBD2. V lost 4 bases to trimming and J lost 6 bases; unmatched junction nucleotides: 4. The CDR3 loop spans 13 amino acids. CDR1 SGHRS and CDR2 YFSETQ come from the germline V gene. The CDR3 DNA reads as TGCGCCAGCAGCCGGGGGGGGCCGGATACGCAGTATTTT. Translating it yields CASSRGGPDTQYF.

Only a few counts were recorded for this clonotype. V gene TRBV5-5 combines with J gene TRBJ2-7; D possibly corresponds to TRBD2 (5 bases). The V and J ends lost 3 bases and 1 base respectively, with 14 bases between them. The CDR3 extends over 15 amino acids. Germline V gene data show CDR1 as SGHKS and CDR2 as YYEKEE (reference sequence). The CDR3 DNA reads TGTGCCAGCAGCTCCCAGGCGGGCAGGTCCTACGAGCAGTACTTC. Its protein product is CASSSQAGRSYEQYF.

The DNA of the CDR3 is TGCGCCAGCAGCCGCGGGACAGGGTCTGGAAACACCATATATTTT. This gives the protein CASSRGTGSGNTIYF. The rearrangement uses TRBV4-1 and TRBJ1-3; 9 nucleotides match TRBD1. J was trimmed by 1 base and V by 4 bases; bases with no gene match: 2. Germline CDR1 reads MGHRA; CDR2 reads YSYEKL. This CDR3 has 15 amino acids.

This clonotype occurred many times. The chain combines TRBV27 with TRBJ2-3, with 10 bases identical to TRBD1. In germline, CDR1 is MNHEY, CDR2 SMNVEV (reference sequence). This CDR3 region has 14 residues. After removal of 7 bases from V and 5 bases from J, the junction contained 6 bases not matched to a gene. As DNA, the CDR3 is TGTGCCAGCAAAAAGACAGGGGGCATAGATACGCAGTATTTT. Protein product: CASKKTGGIDTQYF.

This chain links TRBV2 with TRBJ2-7; weak D call: TRBD2 (6 bases). Germline-derived CDR1 and CDR2 are SNHLY and FYNNEI. V was trimmed by 4 bases and J by 7 bases, leaving 17 bases between them. The CDR3 length is 14 residues. CDR3 region: CASSGGGRTGEQYF. The CDR3 DNA follows: TGTGCCAGCAGTGGAGGAGGGAGGACGGGGGAGCAGTACTTC.

In this sample, this clonotype turned up a few times. Being one base from a much bigger clone, this may be a read error. V gene TRBV18 combines with J gene TRBJ2-1; no clear D. The CDR3 is made up of 13 amino acids. Germline V gene sequence: CDR1 KGHSH, CDR2 LQKENI. The CDR3 bases are TGTGCCGGCTCACCACTAAGTCAAAATGAGCAGTTCTTC. As protein: CAGSPLSQNEQFF. Full variable domain (rest looked up from reference TRBV18 and TRBJ2-1): NAGVMQNPRHLVRRRGQEARLRCSPMKGHSHVYWYRQLPEEGLKFMVYLQKENIIDESGMPKERFSAEFPKEGPSILRIQQVVRGDSAAYFCAGSPLSQNEQFFGPGTRLTVL.

This clonotype turned up a few times. The rearrangement uses TRBV5-6 and TRBJ1-1, with D possibly being TRBD1 (5 bases). This CDR3 has 13 amino acids. The V end was cut by 4 bases, the J end by 7 bases, with 14 bases between. Germline CDR1 SGHDT, CDR2 YYEEEE. CDR3: CASSMGTSYEAFF. CDR3 coding DNA: TGTGCCAGCAGCATGGGGACTTCATATGAAGCTTTCTTT.

This clonotype has at least ten counts. The chain combines TRBV2 with TRBJ2-7, with 9 bases fitting TRBD1. The length of the CDR3 is 15 residues. V lost 5 bases, J lost 3 bases, and 8 bases stayed unmatched. CDR1 and CDR2 (germline): SNHLY, FYNNEI. This chain's CDR3 is CASSLYRGPNYEQYF. In DNA form, the CDR3 reads TGTGCCAGCAGTCTGTACAGGGGGCCCAACTACGAGCAGTACTTC.

This clonotype was recorded at least ten times. This rearrangement joins TRBV20-1 to TRBJ2-5; the D is unclear. The CDR3 loop spans 14 amino acids. In germline, CDR1 is DFQATT, CDR2 SNEGSKA (reference sequence). With 2 bases removed from V and 4 bases from J, the gap between germline ends came to 14 bases. CDR3 protein: CSARNRGRGETQYF. Here the CDR3 DNA reads TGCAGTGCTAGAAACAGAGGTAGAGGAGAGACCCAGTACTTC.